The sequence of this T cell receptor beta chain was determined in a study of T cells in Graves' hyperthyroidism and ophthalmopathy. This clonotype was seen many times. Its antigen is not known. Whole-study findings and limits: Ophthalmopathy and stable hyperthyroidism were separated by a 13 V-J model. Expanded thyroid clonotypes (above 0.001) were mostly also found in blood. Ophthalmopathy got predicted by the model a median approximately 6 months before its onset.

Active moderate-to-severe ophthalmopathy, Clinical Activity Score at least 3, NOSPECS at least 4, under 3 months' duration. CDR1 is SGHRS, CDR2 YFSETQ, per germline. V was trimmed by 0 bases and J by 8 bases, leaving 14 bases between them. The CDR3 is 14 amino acids. RNA transcripts were the template for amplifying TCR beta CDR3 regions. RT-PCR in the first round (using the HTBI primer set) targeted the TCR CDR3. TCRdb re-analysed the multiplex PCR reads in MiXCR, keeping a single row per CDR3 protein. The sample holds roughly 250,000 distinct CDR3 sequences, about 20% seen once. The sequenced sample was blood. The TCR was taken from a man in his thirties or forties with Graves' ophthalmopathy. The gene calls are TRBV5-1 and TRBJ1-2; tentative D call: TRBD1 (6 bases). The CDR3 reads CASSLVGRQAGYTF. The CDR3 DNA sequence: TGCGCCAGCAGCTTGGTGGGGCGACAGGCCGGCTACACCTTC. Filled out from reference TRBV5-1 and TRBJ1-2, the complete variable domain reads KAGVTQTPRYLIKTRGQQVTLSCSPISGHRSVSWYQQTPGQGLQFLFEYFSETQRNKGNFPGRFSGRQFSNSRSEMNVSTLELGDSALYLCASSLVGRQAGYTFGSGTRLTVV.